The following is a T cell receptor beta chain sequence with its context. The antigen is not known. CDR1 is MNHEY, CDR2 SVGAGI, per germline. With V trimmed by 2 bases and J by 3 bases, 8 bases remained unmatched. This CDR3 has 16 amino acids. The sample is drawn from a study of cytomegalovirus exposure and HLA in healthy donors. Study-level results: Published work reported that the classifier diagnosed cytomegalovirus status with high specificity and sensitivity. TCR beta chains numbering under 200 were designated cytomegalovirus-associated.

Repertoires were generated with immunoSEQ multiplex PCR, while TCRdb's copy carries only in-frame clones and drops some. The data show about 120,000 clones, with 70% to 90% seen just once and about 6% held by the top ten. The sample consisted of PBMCs. V usage is TRBV6-5 and J usage is TRBJ2-3; 7 bases align to TRBD1. The origin of this receptor is a young woman in good health and CMV-seropositive. Here the CDR3 reads CASSYNPDRITDTQYF. The DNA of the CDR3 is TGTGCCAGCAGTTACAATCCGGACAGGATTACAGATACGCAGTATTTT.